This entry concerns a single T cell receptor beta chain. Generated by immunoSEQ multiplex PCR, the TCRdb table keeps only in-frame clones and is missing some. Of 6,500 to 7,000 clones listed, roughly 70% are singletons. The data were taken from a study of tumor-infiltrating lymphocytes in localized non-small cell lung cancer. Overall study context: Resected tumor was paired with non-adjacent uninvolved lung from the same patient.

The germline gives CDR1 SGHRS, CDR2 YFSETQ. The germline V and J ends were trimmed by 0 bases and 6 bases, with 14 bases remaining between them. CDR3 length: 15 amino acids. The chain uses TRBV5-1 and TRBJ2-3; D might be TRBD1 (6 bases). Sequenced sample: lung tumor tissue. This clonotype was sampled from a human donor with non-small cell lung cancer. CDR3 coding DNA: TGCGCCAGCAGCTTGGCCGAACAGGGTTACGATACGCAGTATTTT. This sequence encodes CASSLAEQGYDTQYF.